This TCR beta chain came from a study of early T cells in non-severe SARS-CoV-2 infection. Study at large: The sequenced material was bulk RNA from unsorted whole blood, and its chains were unpaired. Findings and caveats of the study: Private and CD4 specificities were missed by VDJdb matching, skewed to anti-spike CD8.

This clonotype was seen a few times. Its specificity is unknown. The germline CDR1 and CDR2 sequences are LGHNA and YNFKEQ. V lost 4 bases to trimming and J lost 5 bases, with 15 bases between them. The CDR3 is 15 amino acids. Tagging with unique molecular identifiers was applied to individual cDNA molecules. In TCRdb, the 5' RACE reads were re-called with MiXCR into one record per CDR3 protein. The sample lists 85,000 to 100,000 distinct CDR3 sequences, around a sixth occurring once. Sequencing input: whole blood. The chain carries TRBV4-2 and TRBJ2-4; tentative D call: TRBD2 (5 bases). This receptor was obtained from an adult who was a healthcare worker with PCR-confirmed SARS-CoV-2 infection or an uninfected control (not recorded which). The CDR3 protein is CASSLFGERQNIQYF. Here the CDR3 DNA reads TGTGCCAGCAGCCTGTTCGGGGAAAGGCAAAACATTCAGTACTTC.